The 22 T cell receptor beta chains below all came from one sample that was sequenced in a study of CD8 T cells in ankylosing spondylitis. Via MiXCR, TCRdb re-called the 5' RACE reads, giving one row per CDR3 protein. The sample yields hundreds of thousands of distinct CDR3 sequences, around 21% seen once. What was sequenced was blood, either unsorted or a sorted T cell fraction (not recorded which). The receptors shown here come from a female donor with ankylosing spondylitis or in good health (not recorded which).

This clonotype was seen a few times. The rearrangement links TRBV20-1 to TRBJ2-5, with D perhaps matching TRBD2 (5 bases). From germline, CDR1 is DFQATT and CDR2 SNEGSKA (reference sequence). V was cut by 6 bases and J by 5 bases, with 22 bases left in between. The CDR3 length is 15 residues. The CDR3 protein is CSAAPLSGRWETQYF. CDR3 DNA: TGCAGTGCCGCCCCTCTTTCGGGGAGATGGGAGACCCAGTACTTC.

The chain links TRBV20-1 to TRBJ2-7; no clear D gene. CDR3 length: 14 residues. The germline gives CDR1 DFQATT, CDR2 SNEGSKA (reference sequence). The V end lost 0 bases, the J end lost 6 bases, and 15 bases lay between the germline ends. This chain's CDR3 is CSARDHEVSGEQYF. DNA for the CDR3: TGCAGTGCTAGAGATCACGAGGTATCGGGCGAGCAGTACTTC.

The rearrangement uses TRBV5-4 and TRBJ2-3; 12 nucleotides align to TRBD2. The germline V gene has CDR1 SGHNT and CDR2 YYREEE (reference sequence). This CDR3 has 15 residues. The J segment lost 5 bases and the V segment lost 4 bases, leaving 5 bases of the junction unmatched. CDR3 region: CASSLRGLAGDTQYF. CDR3 nucleotides: TGTGCCAGCAGCCTTCGGGGACTAGCGGGAGATACGCAGTATTTT. Combining the CDR3 with reference TRBV5-4 and TRBJ2-3 gives the whole variable domain ETGVTQSPTHLIKTRGQQVTLRCSSQSGHNTVSWYQQALGQGPQFIFQYYREEENGRGNFPPRFSGLQFPNYSSELNVNALELDDSALYLCASSLRGLAGDTQYFGPGTRLTVL.

The chain links TRBV6-1 to TRBJ1-3; 8 bases are a match to TRBD1. Germline CDR1 is MNHNS and CDR2 is SASEGT. The ends lost 6 bases at V and 0 bases at J; junction bases unmatched: 4. The CDR3 contains 15 residues. The CDR3 DNA sequence: TGTGCCAGCAGCTTGGACAGGGCCTCTGGAAACACCATATATTTT. It codes for CASSLDRASGNTIYF.

This clonotype was detected a few times. This sequence joins TRBV12-2 and TRBJ2-5; the tabulated D call, TRBD1, remains unverified against the DNA. TRBV12-2 is noted as a pseudogene. The CDR3 length is 17 residues. In DNA, the CDR3 is TGTGCAAGTCGCTTAGATCGGTTACAACTCTTGGAGGGGGCCCAGTACTTC. This encodes CASRLDRLQLLEGAQYF.

This clonotype was counted a few times. This chain uses TRBV20-1 with TRBJ1-2; D not resolved. CDR3 size: 11 residues. Deletions cut 6 bases from V and 3 bases from J, with 8 bases between. Germline V gene lookup returns CDR1 DFQATT and CDR2 SNEGSKA (reference sequence). CDR3: CSAWTHYGYTF. CDR3 in DNA: TGCAGTGCGTGGACCCACTATGGCTACACCTTC.

This clonotype was seen ten or more times. V and J are TRBV29-1 and TRBJ2-7, with D uncertain. Germline V gene lookup returns CDR1 SQVTM and CDR2 ANQGSEA. Trimming took off 7 bases at V and 2 bases at J, with 15 bases between the two ends. This CDR3 spans 13 amino acids. The CDR3 DNA is TGCAGCGCTACGCCGGGTCCCCCCTACGAGCAGTACTTC. It codes for CSATPGPPYEQYF.

The J gene is TRBJ2-7, the V gene TRBV14; a weak D match, TRBD1 (5 bases). The CDR3 is 13 residues long. Trimming stripped 5 bases from V and 9 bases from J, with 17 bases between. CDR1 and CDR2 (germline): SGHDN, FVKESK. The CDR3 loop is CASSAQKDTGQYF. CDR3 DNA: TGTGCCAGCAGCGCCCAGAAGGACACCGGGCAGTACTTC.

The chain is built from TRBV12-5 and TRBJ2-1, with a possible D match to TRBD2 (6 bases). Germline CDR1 LGHNT, CDR2 FRNRAP. Between the trimmed V and J ends, which lost 6 bases and 4 bases, there was a span of 16 bases. This CDR3 contains 15 residues. The CDR3 loop is CASGNPGLPYNEQFF. The DNA for the CDR3 is TGTGCTAGTGGCAATCCGGGACTTCCGTACAATGAGCAGTTCTTC.

V is TRBV20-1 and J is TRBJ1-6, with no clear D. The CDR3 runs 13 residues. The germline V gene has CDR1 DFQATT and CDR2 SNEGSKA (reference sequence). Between the trimmed V and J ends, which lost 3 bases and 0 bases, there was a span of 3 bases. In DNA, the CDR3 is TGCAGTGCTAGGAGCTCCTATAATTCACCCCTCCACTTT. Translated: CSARSSYNSPLHF.

This clonotype was seen only a few times. V is TRBV12-5 and J is TRBJ2-1, with 7 bases fitting TRBD1. Losses at the gene ends were 0 bases for V and 5 bases for J; bases not matched to a gene: 4. The V gene's germline CDR1 is LGHNT and CDR2 FRNRAP. The CDR3 consists of 15 residues. This CDR3 reads CASGLVLGTDNEQFF. In nucleotides, the CDR3 is TGTGCTAGTGGTTTGGTACTGGGGACAGACAATGAGCAGTTCTTC. The complete variable domain, with remaining parts taken from reference TRBV12-5 and TRBJ2-1, reads DARVTQTPRHKVTEMGQEVTMRCQPILGHNTVFWYRQTMMQGLELLAYFRNRAPLDDSGMPKDRFSAEMPDATLATLKIQPSEPRDSAVYFCASGLVLGTDNEQFFGPGTRLTVL.

This chain uses TRBV7-2 with TRBJ2-3; D uncertain. Germline V CDR1 and CDR2: SGHTA, FQGNSA. The length of the CDR3 is 13 residues. Deletions cut 2 bases from V and 4 bases from J, with 7 bases between. The CDR3 DNA is TGTGCCAGCAGCTTATTATTAGCAGATACGCAGTATTTT. Translation gives CASSLLLADTQYF.

There are many counts of this clonotype. The chain links TRBV20-1 to TRBJ1-1, with D possibly matching TRBD1 (5 bases). CDR3 length equals 14 residues. Per the germline V gene, CDR1 is DFQATT and CDR2 is SNEGSKA (reference sequence). V lost 3 bases and J lost 1, with 12 bases in between. This CDR3 is CSARAGVPNTEAFF. Here the CDR3 DNA reads TGCAGTGCTAGGGCGGGGGTCCCGAACACTGAAGCTTTCTTT.

This clonotype was found a few times. J is TRBJ1-3 and V is TRBV12-3 or TRBV12-4, with D hard to call. The CDR3 spans 15 residues. V lost 3 bases and J 0 bases, leaving 9 bases between the germline ends. CDR3 sequence (DNA): TGTGCCAGCAGTTTCGGTACCATCTCTGGAAACACCATATATTTT. Translating it yields CASSFGTISGNTIYF.

The rearrangement uses TRBV4-2 and TRBJ2-3; D is perhaps TRBD2 (5 bases). This CDR3 is 16 amino acids long. V shed 0 bases and J shed 0 bases, with 10 bases lying between them. CDR1 is LGHNA and CDR2 is YNFKEQ in the germline V gene. The CDR3 region is CASSQEGGGSTDTQYF. DNA of the CDR3: TGTGCCAGCAGCCAAGAAGGAGGAGGCAGCACAGATACGCAGTATTTT.

This clonotype was seen a handful of times. An end of the junction does not agree with germline; a read error may underlie this. The J gene is TRBJ2-7, the V gene TRBV7-7; the D gene is possibly TRBD2 (5 bases). The germline V gene encodes CDR1 SSHAT and CDR2 FNYEAQ (reference sequence). The CDR3 is 14 residues long. The CDR3 DNA sequence: TGTGCTAGCAGCCCGTCCCGGGGATCCTACGAGCAGTACTTC. It translates to CASSPSRGSYEQYF. The full variable domain, rest sourced from reference TRBV7-7 and TRBJ2-7, is GAGVSQSPRYKVTKRGQDVTLRCDPISSHATLYWYQQALGQGPEFLTYFNYEAQPDKSGLPSDRFSAERPEGSISTLTIQRTEQRDSAMYRCASSPSRGSYEQYFGPGTRLTVT.

This chain uses TRBV5-6 with TRBJ2-3; 8 bases are shared with TRBD2. CDR3 size: 16 residues. The ends lost 3 bases at V and 2 bases at J; junction bases unmatched: 8. Germline loops: CDR1 SGHDT, CDR2 YYEEEE. CDR3 region: CASSYELAGTTDTQYF. The CDR3 coding sequence is TGTGCCAGCAGCTACGAATTAGCGGGGACCACAGATACGCAGTATTTT.

This clonotype showed up just a few times. This sequence joins TRBV6-1 and TRBJ2-1, with 11 bases fitting TRBD2. Germline V gene lookup returns CDR1 MNHNS and CDR2 SASEGT. The J segment lost 6 bases and the V segment lost 6 bases, leaving 7 bases of the junction unmatched. The CDR3 covers 15 residues. The chain's CDR3 is CASSPLAGGRNEQFF. CDR3 sequence (DNA): TGTGCCAGCAGCCCTCTAGCGGGAGGACGCAATGAGCAGTTCTTC.

The J gene is TRBJ2-5, the V gene TRBV11-2, with D perhaps TRBD2 (5 bases). The CDR3 is 17 amino acids. CDR1 and CDR2 (germline): SGHAT, FQNNGV. V lost 2 bases, J lost 4 bases, and 20 bases lay in between. The chain's CDR3 is CASSLRAMRAGGETQYF. The CDR3 bases are TGTGCCAGCAGCTTAAGGGCAATGCGGGCCGGCGGAGAGACCCAGTACTTC.

This clonotype occurred a few times. The chain combines TRBV7-6 with TRBJ2-1, with 8 positions matching TRBD1. V was clipped by 5 bases and J by 8 bases; unmatched bases: 8. CDR1 is SGHVS, CDR2 FNYEAQ, per germline. The CDR3 is 14 residues long. The CDR3 sequence is CASSTGTGPDEQFF. CDR3 in DNA: TGTGCCAGCAGCACCGGGACAGGCCCAGATGAGCAGTTCTTC.

This clonotype was seen a few times. The V gene is TRBV6-1, the J gene TRBJ1-1; 9 bases agree with TRBD1. J gave up 3 bases and V 6 bases, and 5 bases lay outside the gene matches. This CDR3 has 14 residues. Germline V gene data show CDR1 as MNHNS and CDR2 as SASEGT. CDR3 DNA sequence: TGTGCCAGCAGCATACAGGGGGCGCACACTGAAGCTTTCTTT. It is translated as CASSIQGAHTEAFF.

This clonotype occurred a few times. V and J are TRBV4-2 and TRBJ2-5; TRBD1 matches 7 bases. The CDR3 extends over 17 amino acids. The V gene's germline CDR1 is LGHNA and CDR2 YNFKEQ. The J segment lost 1 base and the V segment lost 3 bases, leaving 11 bases of the junction unmatched. The DNA of the CDR3 is TGTGCCAGCAGCCAGAAGCCAGGGACAGCAACCCAAGAGACCCAGTACTTC. It specifies CASSQKPGTATQETQYF.